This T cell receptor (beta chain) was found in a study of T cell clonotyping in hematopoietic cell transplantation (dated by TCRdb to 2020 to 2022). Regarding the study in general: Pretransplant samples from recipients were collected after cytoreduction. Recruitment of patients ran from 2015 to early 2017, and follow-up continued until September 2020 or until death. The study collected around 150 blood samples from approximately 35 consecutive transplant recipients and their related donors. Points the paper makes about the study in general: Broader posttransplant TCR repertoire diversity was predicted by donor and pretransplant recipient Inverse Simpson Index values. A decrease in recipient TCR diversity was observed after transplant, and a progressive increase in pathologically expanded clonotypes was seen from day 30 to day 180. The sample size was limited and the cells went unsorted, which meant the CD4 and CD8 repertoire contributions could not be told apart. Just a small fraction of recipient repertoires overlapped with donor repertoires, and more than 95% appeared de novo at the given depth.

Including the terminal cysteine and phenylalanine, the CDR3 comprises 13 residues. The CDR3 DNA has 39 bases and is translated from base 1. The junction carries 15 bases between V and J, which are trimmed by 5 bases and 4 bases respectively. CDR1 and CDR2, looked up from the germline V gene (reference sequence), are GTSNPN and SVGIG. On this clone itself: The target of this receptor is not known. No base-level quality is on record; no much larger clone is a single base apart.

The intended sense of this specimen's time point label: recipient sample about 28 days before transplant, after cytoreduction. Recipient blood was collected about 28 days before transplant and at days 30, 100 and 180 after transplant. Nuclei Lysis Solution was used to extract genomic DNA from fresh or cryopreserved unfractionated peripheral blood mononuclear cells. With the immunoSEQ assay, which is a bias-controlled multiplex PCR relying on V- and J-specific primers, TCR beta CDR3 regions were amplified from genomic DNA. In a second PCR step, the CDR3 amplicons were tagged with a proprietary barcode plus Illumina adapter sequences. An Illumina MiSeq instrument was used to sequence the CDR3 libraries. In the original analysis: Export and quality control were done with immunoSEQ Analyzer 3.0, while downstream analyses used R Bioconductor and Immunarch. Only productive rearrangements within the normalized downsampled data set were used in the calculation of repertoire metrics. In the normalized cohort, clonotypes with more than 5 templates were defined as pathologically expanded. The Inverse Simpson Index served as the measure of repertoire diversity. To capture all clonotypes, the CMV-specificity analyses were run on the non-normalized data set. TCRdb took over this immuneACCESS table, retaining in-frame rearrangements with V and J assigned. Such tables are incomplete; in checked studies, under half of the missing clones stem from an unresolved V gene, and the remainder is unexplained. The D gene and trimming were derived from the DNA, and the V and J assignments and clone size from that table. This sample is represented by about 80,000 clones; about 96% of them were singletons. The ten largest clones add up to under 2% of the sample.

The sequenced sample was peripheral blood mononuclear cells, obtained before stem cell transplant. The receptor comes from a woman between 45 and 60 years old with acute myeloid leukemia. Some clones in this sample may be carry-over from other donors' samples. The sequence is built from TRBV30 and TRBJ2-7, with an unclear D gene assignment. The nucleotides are TGTGCCTGGTTCATCTCCCTGGGTTACGAGCAGTACTTC. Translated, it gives CAWFISLGYEQYF.